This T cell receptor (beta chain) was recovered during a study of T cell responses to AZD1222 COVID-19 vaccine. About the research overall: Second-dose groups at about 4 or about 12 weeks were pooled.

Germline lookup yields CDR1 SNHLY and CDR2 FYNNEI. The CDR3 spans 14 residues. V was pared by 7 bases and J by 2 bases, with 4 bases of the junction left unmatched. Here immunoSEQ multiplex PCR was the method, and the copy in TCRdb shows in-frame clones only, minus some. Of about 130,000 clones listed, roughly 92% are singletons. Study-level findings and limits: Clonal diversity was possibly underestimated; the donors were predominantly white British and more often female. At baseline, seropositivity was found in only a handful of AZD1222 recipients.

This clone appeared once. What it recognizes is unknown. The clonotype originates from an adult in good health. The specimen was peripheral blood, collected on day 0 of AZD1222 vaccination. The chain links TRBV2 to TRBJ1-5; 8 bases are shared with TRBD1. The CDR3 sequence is CASNSGQGNQPQHF. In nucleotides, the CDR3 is TGTGCCAGCAACTCGGGACAGGGCAATCAGCCCCAGCATTTT.